This T cell receptor beta chain originates from a study of HIV-infected patients and healthy controls. Reverse transcription used around 500 ng RNA and constant-region primers for alpha and beta. Using multiplexing indices, alpha and beta chain libraries were generated apart by chain-specific third strand synthesis. In TCRdb, the 5' RACE reads were re-called with MiXCR into one record per CDR3 protein. The repertoire includes some 20,000 distinct CDR3 sequences, 9.5% to 15% of them detected once, and approximately 10% sits in the top ten. By frequency in the sample, this clonotype is medium-sized (0.01 to 0.1%). Losses at the gene ends were 3 bases for V and 3 bases for J; bases not matched to a gene: 9. Germline CDR1 and CDR2: LGHDT and YNNKEL (reference sequence). The CDR3 loop spans 17 amino acids. No cell fractionation was done, so the repertoire covers all unsorted peripheral blood T cells. Peripheral blood, around 2.5 ml, was drawn for RNA extraction.

The chain joins TRBV3-1 to TRBJ2-5; TRBD2 aligns across 11 bases. The TCR sequence derives from an adult in good health. The sequencing sample was made of blood. In DNA, the CDR3 is TGTGCCAGCAGCCATTCTCGGGCTAGCGGGGGGAAAGAGACCCAGTACTTC. Translated, it gives CASSHSRASGGKETQYF.